This is a list of T cell receptor beta chains from one sample in a study of shared clonotypes between healthy human individuals. TCRdb's table, derived via immunoSEQ multiplex PCR, lists solely in-frame clones and lacks some. Seen here are some 2 million clones, just under 95% observed once, and the top ten hold approximately 1%. The sample taken for sequencing was naive CD8+ T cells sorted from blood. All receptors come from a man between 18 and 29 years old in good health. The CDR3 runs from the conserved cysteine through the conserved F or W. Each record gives: CDR3 protein, CDR3 DNA, clone size, D gene, V gene, J gene. A D gene is named only where the DNA matches it firmly. Expanded clones get a size class; other rows say once, few or many, or leave the size out.

cdr3_aa: CASPRQGTDTGELFF
cdr3_nt: TGTGCCAGCCCCCGACAGGGTACGGACACCGGGGAGCTGTTTTTT
clone_size: .
d_call: TRBD1
v_call: TRBV18
j_call: TRBJ2-2

cdr3_aa: CSVEGLPGELFF
cdr3_nt: TGCAGCGTTGAGGGACTTCCCGGGGAGCTGTTTTTT
clone_size: once
d_call: .
v_call: TRBV29-1
j_call: TRBJ2-2

cdr3_aa: CASSLEGALSSPLHF
cdr3_nt: TGTGCCAGCAGCTTAGAGGGGGCGCTGAGTTCACCCCTCCACTTT
clone_size: .
d_call: TRBD1
v_call: TRBV13
j_call: TRBJ1-6

cdr3_aa: CASSPSSYEQYF
cdr3_nt: TGTGCCAGCAGCCCCAGCTCCTACGAGCAGTACTTC
clone_size: .
d_call: .
v_call: TRBV9
j_call: TRBJ2-7

cdr3_aa: CASSESPFLVRSSGANVLTF
cdr3_nt: TGTGCCAGCAGTGAATCTCCGTTTTTGGTACGGTCCTCTGGGGCCAACGTCCTGACTTTC
clone_size: .
d_call: .
v_call: TRBV6-1
j_call: TRBJ2-6

cdr3_aa: CASSLVPEGTGELFF
cdr3_nt: TGTGCCAGCAGCTTGGTGCCTGAGGGGACCGGGGAGCTGTTTTTT
clone_size: .
d_call: .
v_call: TRBV7-8
j_call: TRBJ2-2

cdr3_aa: CASSPTRGTGEDTQYF
cdr3_nt: TGTGCCAGCAGCCCAACCCGAGGGACAGGGGAAGATACGCAGTATTTT
clone_size: .
d_call: TRBD1
v_call: TRBV7-9
j_call: TRBJ2-3

cdr3_aa: CSAREGGTIYF
cdr3_nt: TGCAGTGCTAGAGAAGGGGGCACCATATATTTT
clone_size: .
d_call: .
v_call: TRBV20-1
j_call: TRBJ1-3

cdr3_aa: CASSPNPPGVAALSGANVLTF
cdr3_nt: TGTGCCAGCAGCCCAAACCCCCCCGGGGTAGCGGCGCTCTCTGGGGCCAACGTCCTGACTTTC
clone_size: .
d_call: .
v_call: TRBV2
j_call: TRBJ2-6

cdr3_aa: CASSLPGTGMDTQYF
cdr3_nt: TGTGCCAGCAGCTTACCAGGAACGGGGATGGATACGCAGTATTTT
clone_size: .
d_call: .
v_call: TRBV7-3
j_call: TRBJ2-3

cdr3_aa: CASAAGIGFYEQYF
cdr3_nt: TGCGCCAGCGCGGCGGGAATCGGTTTCTACGAGCAGTACTTC
clone_size: once
d_call: .
v_call: TRBV10-2
j_call: TRBJ2-7

cdr3_aa: CASSEAWGRASYRDTQYF
cdr3_nt: TGTGCCAGCAGTGAAGCGTGGGGGAGGGCAAGTTACAGGGATACGCAGTATTTT
clone_size: .
d_call: TRBD2
v_call: TRBV2
j_call: TRBJ2-3

cdr3_aa: CASSSRGRGEAFF
cdr3_nt: TGTGCCAGTAGTAGCAGGGGGCGCGGTGAAGCTTTCTTT
clone_size: .
d_call: TRBD1
v_call: TRBV19
j_call: TRBJ1-1

cdr3_aa: CASSLSRNTEAFF
cdr3_nt: TGCGCCAGCAGCTTGAGTCGGAACACTGAAGCTTTCTTT
clone_size: .
d_call: .
v_call: TRBV5-1
j_call: TRBJ1-1

cdr3_aa: CASGLPGLAGLFF
cdr3_nt: TGTGCTAGTGGTTTGCCCGGACTAGCGGGGCTGTTTTTT
clone_size: .
d_call: TRBD2
v_call: TRBV12-5
j_call: TRBJ2-2

cdr3_aa: CASSLSEEKLFF
cdr3_nt: TGTGCCAGCAGCTTGAGCGAGGAAAAACTGTTTTTT
clone_size: .
d_call: .
v_call: TRBV5-6
j_call: TRBJ1-4

cdr3_aa: CASSLGGQPSYNEQFF
cdr3_nt: TGTGCCAGCAGTTTGGGGGGGCAGCCCTCCTACAATGAGCAGTTCTTC
clone_size: .
d_call: .
v_call: TRBV6-5
j_call: TRBJ2-1

cdr3_aa: CASSLGRSYEQYF
cdr3_nt: TGTGCCAGCAGCTTAGGCCGATCCTACGAGCAGTACTTC
clone_size: .
d_call: .
v_call: TRBV13
j_call: TRBJ2-7

cdr3_aa: CASSSRGQGAGGYTF
cdr3_nt: TGTGCCAGCAGTTCACGCGGACAGGGGGCTGGAGGCTACACCTTC
clone_size: .
d_call: TRBD1
v_call: TRBV27
j_call: TRBJ1-2

cdr3_aa: CASGQGYEQYF
cdr3_nt: TGCGCCAGCGGACAGGGCTATGAGCAGTACTTC
clone_size: .
d_call: TRBD1
v_call: TRBV10-2
j_call: TRBJ2-7

cdr3_aa: CASSEVAGGYHEQYF
cdr3_nt: TGTGCCAGTAGTGAAGTGGCGGGAGGTTACCACGAGCAGTACTTC
clone_size: .
d_call: TRBD2
v_call: TRBV19
j_call: TRBJ2-7

cdr3_aa: CASSEYNIPYEQYF
cdr3_nt: TGTGCCAGCAGTGAATATAATATACCCTACGAGCAGTACTTC
clone_size: .
d_call: .
v_call: TRBV2
j_call: TRBJ2-7

cdr3_aa: CASSLLGREGGYNEQFF
cdr3_nt: TGTGCCAGCAGCTTACTAGGGCGGGAGGGCGGTTACAATGAGCAGTTCTTC
clone_size: once
d_call: TRBD2
v_call: TRBV7-9
j_call: TRBJ2-1